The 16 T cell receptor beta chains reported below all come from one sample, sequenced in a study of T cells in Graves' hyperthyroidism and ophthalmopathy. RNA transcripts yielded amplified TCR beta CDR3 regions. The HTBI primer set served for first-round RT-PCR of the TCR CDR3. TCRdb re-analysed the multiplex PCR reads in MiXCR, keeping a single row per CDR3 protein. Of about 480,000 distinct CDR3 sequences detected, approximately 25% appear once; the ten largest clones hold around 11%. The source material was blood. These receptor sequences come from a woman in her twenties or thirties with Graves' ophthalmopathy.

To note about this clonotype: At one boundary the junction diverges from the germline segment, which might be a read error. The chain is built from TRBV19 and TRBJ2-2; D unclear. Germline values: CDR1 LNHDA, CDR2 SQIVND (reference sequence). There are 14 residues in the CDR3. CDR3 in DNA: TGTGCCAGTAGTATATCAGGATACACCCGGGAGCTGTTTTTT. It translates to CASSISGYTRELFF.

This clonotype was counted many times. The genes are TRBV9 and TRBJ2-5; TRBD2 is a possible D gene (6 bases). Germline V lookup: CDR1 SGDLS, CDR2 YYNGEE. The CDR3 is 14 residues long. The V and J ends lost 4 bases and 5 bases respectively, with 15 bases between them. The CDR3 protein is CASSTIGEEETQYF. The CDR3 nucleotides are TGTGCCAGCAGCACGATAGGGGAGGAGGAGACCCAGTACTTC.

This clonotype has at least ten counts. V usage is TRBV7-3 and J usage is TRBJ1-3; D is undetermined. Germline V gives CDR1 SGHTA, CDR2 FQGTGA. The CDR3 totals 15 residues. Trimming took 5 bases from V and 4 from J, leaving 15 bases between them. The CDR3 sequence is CASSPGGDVGNTIYF. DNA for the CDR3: TGTGCCAGCAGCCCGGGAGGAGATGTGGGAAACACCATATATTTT.

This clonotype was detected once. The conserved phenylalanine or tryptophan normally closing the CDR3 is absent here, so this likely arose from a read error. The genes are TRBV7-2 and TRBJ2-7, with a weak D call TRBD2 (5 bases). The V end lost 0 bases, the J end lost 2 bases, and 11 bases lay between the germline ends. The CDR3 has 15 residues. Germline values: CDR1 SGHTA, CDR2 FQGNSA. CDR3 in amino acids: CASSLAGGGTYEQYY. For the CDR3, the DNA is TGTGCCAGCAGCTTAGCGGGTGGAGGAACCTACGAGCAGTACTAC.

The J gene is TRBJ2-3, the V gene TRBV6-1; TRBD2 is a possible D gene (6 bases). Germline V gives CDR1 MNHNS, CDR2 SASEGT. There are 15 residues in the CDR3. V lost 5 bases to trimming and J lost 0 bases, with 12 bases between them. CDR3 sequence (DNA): TGTGCCAGCAGTCCTGGAGGGTTTAGCACAGATACGCAGTATTTT. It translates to CASSPGGFSTDTQYF.

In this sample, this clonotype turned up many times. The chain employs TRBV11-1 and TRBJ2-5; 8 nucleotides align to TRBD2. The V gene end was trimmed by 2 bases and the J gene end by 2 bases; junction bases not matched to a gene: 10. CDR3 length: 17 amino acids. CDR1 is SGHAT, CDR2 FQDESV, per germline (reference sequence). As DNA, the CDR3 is TGTGCCAGCAGCTTATATTGGATAGCGGGGCGTCAAGAGACCCAGTACTTC. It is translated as CASSLYWIAGRQETQYF.

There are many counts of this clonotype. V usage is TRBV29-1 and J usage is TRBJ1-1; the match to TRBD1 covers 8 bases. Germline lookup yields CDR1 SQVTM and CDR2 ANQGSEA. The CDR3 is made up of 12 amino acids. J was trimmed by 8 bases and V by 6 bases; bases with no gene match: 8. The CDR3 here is CSVRQGIREAFF. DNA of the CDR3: TGCAGCGTCCGACAGGGGATTAGAGAAGCTTTCTTT.

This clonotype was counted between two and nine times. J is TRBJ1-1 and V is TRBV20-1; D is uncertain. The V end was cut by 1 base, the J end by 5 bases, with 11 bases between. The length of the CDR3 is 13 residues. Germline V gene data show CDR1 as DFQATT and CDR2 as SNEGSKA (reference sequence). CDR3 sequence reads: CSARGRKGTEAFF. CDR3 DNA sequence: TGCAGTGCTAGAGGACGGAAAGGGACTGAAGCTTTCTTT.

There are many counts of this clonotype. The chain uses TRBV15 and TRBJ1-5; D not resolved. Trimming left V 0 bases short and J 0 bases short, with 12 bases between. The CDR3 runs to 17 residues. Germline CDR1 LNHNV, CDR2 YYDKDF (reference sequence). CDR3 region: CATSRDSWGYSNQPQHF. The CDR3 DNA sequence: TGTGCCACCAGCAGAGATAGTTGGGGATATAGCAATCAGCCCCAGCATTTT.

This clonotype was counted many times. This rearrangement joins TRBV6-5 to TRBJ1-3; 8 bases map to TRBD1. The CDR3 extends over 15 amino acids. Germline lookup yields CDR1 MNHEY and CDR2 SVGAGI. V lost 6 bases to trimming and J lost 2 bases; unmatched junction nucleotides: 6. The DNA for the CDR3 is TGTGCCAGCAGCGGACAGGGCGAGACTGGAAACACCATATATTTT. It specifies CASSGQGETGNTIYF.

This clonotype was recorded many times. The CDR3: CSARSTGGETQYF. For the CDR3, the DNA is TGCAGTGCTAGATCGACAGGGGGAGAGACCCAGTACTTC. The chain couples TRBV20-1 to TRBJ2-5; 9 nucleotides agree with TRBD1. CDR1 and CDR2 (germline): DFQATT, SNEGSKA (reference sequence). The CDR3 spans 13 residues. Unmatched junction bases numbered 2, after V lost 2 bases and J lost 4 bases.

This CDR3 is CASSPTSDTQYF. DNA of the CDR3: TGTGCCAGCTCACCAACTTCAGATACGCAGTATTTT. The chain carries TRBV18 and TRBJ2-3, with D unclear. CDR1 and CDR2 (germline): KGHSH, LQKENI. The V end was cut by 2 bases, the J end by 4 bases, with 4 bases between. The CDR3 runs to 12 residues. The full variable domain, its missing parts supplied by reference TRBV18 and TRBJ2-3, is NAGVMQNPRHLVRRRGQEARLRCSPMKGHSHVYWYRQLPEEGLKFMVYLQKENIIDESGMPKERFSAEFPKEGPSILRIQQVVRGDSAAYFCASSPTSDTQYFGPGTRLTVL.

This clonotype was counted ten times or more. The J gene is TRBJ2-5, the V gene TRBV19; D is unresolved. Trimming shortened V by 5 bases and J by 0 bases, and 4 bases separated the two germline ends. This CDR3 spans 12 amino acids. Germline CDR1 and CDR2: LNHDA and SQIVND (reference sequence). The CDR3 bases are TGTGCCAGTAGTGGGAACCAAGAGACCCAGTACTTC. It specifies CASSGNQETQYF.

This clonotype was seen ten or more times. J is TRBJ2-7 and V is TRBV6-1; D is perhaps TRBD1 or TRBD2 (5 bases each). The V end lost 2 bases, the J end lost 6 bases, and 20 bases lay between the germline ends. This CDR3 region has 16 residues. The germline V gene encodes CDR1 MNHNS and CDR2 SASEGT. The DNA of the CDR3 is TGTGCCAGCAGTGAATACTGGGGCGGAGGCTTCGCCGAGCAGTACTTC. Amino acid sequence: CASSEYWGGGFAEQYF.

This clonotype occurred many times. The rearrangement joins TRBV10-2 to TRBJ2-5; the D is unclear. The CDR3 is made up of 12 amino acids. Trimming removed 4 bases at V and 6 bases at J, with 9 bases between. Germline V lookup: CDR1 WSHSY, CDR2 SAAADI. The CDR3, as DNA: TGCGCCAGCAGTGCCAACTTACAGACCCAGTACTTC. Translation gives CASSANLQTQYF.

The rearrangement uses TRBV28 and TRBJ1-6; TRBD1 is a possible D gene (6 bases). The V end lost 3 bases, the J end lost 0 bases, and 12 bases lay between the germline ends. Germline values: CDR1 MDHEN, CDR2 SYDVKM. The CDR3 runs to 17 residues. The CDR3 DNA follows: TGTGCCAGCAGTTTCTACAGGGACCACTCCTATAATTCACCCCTCCACTTT. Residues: CASSFYRDHSYNSPLHF.